This TCR beta chain is from a study of T-cell reconstitution after alpha-beta-depleted transplantation in children (dated by TCRdb to the mid-2010s). Regarding the complete study: T-cell immune reconstitution after TCRalphabeta/CD19-depleted allogeneic hematopoietic cell transplantation in children was quantitatively tracked in the study by means of TCR repertoire profiling.

The meaning of the sample's treatment or condition label: allogeneic hematopoietic cell transplantation with graft depleted of TCRalphabeta T cells and CD19 B cells. The transplant recipients were children given TCRalphabeta/CD19-depleted allogeneic hematopoietic cell grafts. Study-level results and caveats: In some patients, high TCRbeta diversity at day 60 was attributed to recipient T cells and intrathymic progenitors that had survived conditioning. About two months after transplant, the apparently early recovery of alphabetaT-cell counts reportedly depended on just several hundred clones that had expanded rapidly and came from non-depleted graft cells. The frequencies of hyperexpanded clones fell over the following months, and after one year, T-cell counts and TCRbeta diversity were mostly attributed to newly produced T cells.

Comment on this clonotype: Its antigen is not yet known. Nothing much larger sits one base from this clone, and base qualities are not available.

Library preparation was by PCR. TCRdb records Illumina HiSeq 2500 as the sequencer. Molecular barcoding was employed in the preparation of TCR libraries, with unique molecular identifiers being used to normalize TCRbeta repertoire quantification. TCRdb applied fastp at Q25 and MiXCR to the public reads, then kept only in-frame beta chains. Each entry is one CDR3 protein sequence, shown with its most common DNA and genes. This sample comprises some 830,000 distinct CDR3 sequences, approximately 15% of them detected only once. The ten most abundant clones make up around 5.3% of the sample. Clipping removes 0 bases from V and 1 base from J, with 10 as the unmatched junction base count. From the cysteine through the phenylalanine, the CDR3 covers 19 amino acids. Solely the CDR3 DNA is kept, with 57 bases framed from the first base. Via the germline V gene, CDR1 is MNHEY and CDR2 SVGEGT.

The source material was PBMCs, mostly from graft donor cells, sampled 360 days after TCRalphabeta/CD19-depleted stem cell transplant. Recombination connected TRBV6-2 or TRBV6-3 to TRBJ2-1; TRBD2 lines up with 9 middle nucleotides. The source of this sequence is a male patient younger than 18 who had a stem cell transplant for acute lymphoblastic leukemia, so the T cells may come from the graft donor. The CDR3 reads as follows: CASSYSIWAAGGSYNEQFF. The DNA sequence reads TGTGCCAGCAGTTACTCGATTTGGGCAGCGGGAGGATCCTACAATGAGCAGTTCTTC.